The clone carrying this T cell receptor (beta chain) was counted a single time. What it binds is not known. The length of the CDR3 is 15 residues. V lost 3 bases to trimming and J lost 5 bases, with 17 bases between them. Germline V lookup: CDR1 SNHLY, CDR2 FYNNEI. This record belongs to a study of cytomegalovirus exposure and HLA in healthy donors. Looking at the study overall: Ancestry clustering placed roughly 86% of over 300 genotyped donors in the Caucasian-associated cluster.

The PCR used 60 Vbeta and 13 Jbeta primers. Assay: immunoSEQ multiplex PCR; the TCRdb copy retains only in-frame clones and omits some. This table has more than 95,000 clones, around 73% appearing once. Study results and caveats: Immune exposure data for these donors was limited to CMV serostatus. Earlier analysis yielded a pattern in which most TCR beta V segments were productive about 90% or about 30% of the time. Follow-up analysis later connected one missense variant in DCLRE1C with trimming of TCR beta V- and J-genes.

The chain recombines TRBV2 with TRBJ2-7; maybe TRBD1 (5 bases). Sequencing was performed on PBMCs. The sequence came from a man aged 60 to 69 in good health and CMV-seropositive. The CDR3 region is CASSDRAGKGDEQYF. CDR3 in DNA: TGTGCCAGCAGTGACCGGGCAGGGAAAGGAGACGAGCAGTACTTC.